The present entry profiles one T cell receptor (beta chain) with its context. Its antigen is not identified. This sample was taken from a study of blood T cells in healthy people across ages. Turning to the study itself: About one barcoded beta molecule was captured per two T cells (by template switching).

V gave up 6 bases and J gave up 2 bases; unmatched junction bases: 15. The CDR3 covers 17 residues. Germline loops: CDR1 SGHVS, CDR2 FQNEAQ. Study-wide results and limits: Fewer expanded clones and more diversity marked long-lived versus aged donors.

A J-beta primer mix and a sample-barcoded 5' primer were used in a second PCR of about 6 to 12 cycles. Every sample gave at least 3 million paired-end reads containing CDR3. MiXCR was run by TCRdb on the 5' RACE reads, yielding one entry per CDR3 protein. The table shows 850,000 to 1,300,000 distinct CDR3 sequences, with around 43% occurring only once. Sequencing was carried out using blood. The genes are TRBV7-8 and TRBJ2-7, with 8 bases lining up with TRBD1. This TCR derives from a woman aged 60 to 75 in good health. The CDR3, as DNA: TGTGCCAGCAGTCTTGGACAGGGTAGTATCGGCACCTACGAGCAGTACTTC. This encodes CASSLGQGSIGTYEQYF.